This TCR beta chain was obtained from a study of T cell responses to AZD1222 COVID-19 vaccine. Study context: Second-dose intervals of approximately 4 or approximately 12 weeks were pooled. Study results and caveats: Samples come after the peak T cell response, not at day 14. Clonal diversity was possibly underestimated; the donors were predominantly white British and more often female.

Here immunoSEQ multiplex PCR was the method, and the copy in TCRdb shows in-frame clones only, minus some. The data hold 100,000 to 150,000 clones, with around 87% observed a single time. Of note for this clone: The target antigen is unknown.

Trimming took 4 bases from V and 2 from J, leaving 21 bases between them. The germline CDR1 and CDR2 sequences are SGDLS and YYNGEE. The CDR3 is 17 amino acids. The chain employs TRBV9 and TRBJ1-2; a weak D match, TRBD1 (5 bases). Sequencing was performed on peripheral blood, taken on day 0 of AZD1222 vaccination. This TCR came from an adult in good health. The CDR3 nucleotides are TGTGCCAGCAGCCCTCGGGGGGAGGGAAGGACGAACTATGGCTACACCTTC. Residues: CASSPRGEGRTNYGYTF.